Below, 10 T cell receptor beta chains from the same sample are listed, as sequenced in a study of Graves' ophthalmopathy and Graves' hyperthyroidism. Beta-chain TCR CDR3 regions were amplified from RNA transcripts. Following a first-round RT-PCR that used HTBI primers, a second-round multiplex PCR was carried out. TCRdb analysed the multiplex PCR reads with MiXCR anew, one entry per CDR3 protein. The top ten hold about 40% of the sample, which has roughly 700,000 distinct CDR3 sequences, 35% to 50% seen once. Sequencing was performed on peripheral blood. The receptor source for this set is an adult man with Graves' ophthalmopathy.

Concerning this clonotype: A junction end diverges from the germline sequence, so it may reflect a read error. CDR3 region: CASSAHLGITEAFF. CDR3 coding DNA: TGTGCCAGCAGTGCCCATCTAGGAATCACTGAAGCTTTCTTT. This chain connects TRBV10-3 to TRBJ1-1; D is unclear. Germline V gene sequence: CDR1 ENHRY, CDR2 SYGVKD. The CDR3 contains 14 residues.

This chain joins TRBV14 and TRBJ1-4; the match to TRBD1 covers 9 bases. After removal of 3 bases from V and 14 bases from J, the junction contained 4 bases not matched to a gene. Germline CDR1 is SGHDN and CDR2 is FVKESK. The CDR3 is 12 amino acids. The CDR3 coding sequence is TGTGCCAGCAGCCAGACAGGGGGTAGGCTGTTTTTT. It translates to CASSQTGGRLFF.

The J gene is TRBJ1-3, the V gene TRBV20-1; D uncertain. CDR1 and CDR2 from the germline V gene are DFQATT and SNEGSKA (reference sequence). V shed 2 bases and J shed 5 bases, with 7 bases lying between them. There are 12 residues in the CDR3. The CDR3 reads CSARSGRNTIYF. The CDR3 DNA follows: TGCAGTGCTAGATCGGGGAGAAACACCATATATTTT.

This rearrangement joins TRBV29-1 to TRBJ1-1; D not certain. The CDR3 is 14 amino acids. Per germline, CDR1 SQVTM and CDR2 ANQGSEA. Trimming left V 3 bases short and J 1 base short, with 12 bases between. In DNA, the CDR3 is TGCAGCGTTGAGTCTATGGCGGGGAACACTGAAGCTTTCTTT. Amino acids: CSVESMAGNTEAFF.

This sequence joins TRBV5-6 and TRBJ2-5; 13 positions agree with TRBD2. The CDR3 spans 15 residues. V gave up 7 bases and J gave up 5 bases; unmatched junction bases: 8. CDR1 SGHDT and CDR2 YYEEEE come from the germline V gene. CDR3 amino acids: CASRRTSGSRETQYF. For the CDR3, the DNA is TGTGCCAGCCGTCGGACTAGCGGGAGTAGGGAGACCCAGTACTTC.

The CDR3 region has the DNA TGTGCCAGCCGGGAGGGCTTGGAGAACACTGAAGCTTTCTTT. Its translation is CASREGLENTEAFF. The J gene is TRBJ1-1, the V gene TRBV2; D is unclear. Looked up from germline, CDR1 is SNHLY and CDR2 is FYNNEI. V was shortened by 8 bases and J by 1 base, with 14 bases between the two germline ends. This CDR3 spans 14 amino acids.

Comments on this clonotype: One end of the junction is discordant with germline, which a read error may explain. The chain is built from TRBV25-1 and TRBJ1-2; D may be TRBD1 (6 bases). CDR1 MGHDK and CDR2 SYGVNS come from the germline V gene. CDR3 length: 13 residues. CDR3 DNA sequence: TGTGCCGGCAGTCCCAGGGGAGACTATGGCTACACCTTC. Encoded protein: CAGSPRGDYGYTF.

This sequence joins TRBV25-1 and TRBJ2-7; D might be TRBD2 (5 bases). The J call may be incorrect, as the DNA end agrees better with TRBJ2-1. CDR1 is MGHDK, CDR2 SYGVNS, per germline. The CDR3 has 14 residues. The CDR3 DNA sequence: TGTGCCAGCAGTAGCGGAGTTGGCCTCAATGAGCAGTTCTTC. Amino acids: CASSSGVGLNEQFF.

Note on this clonotype: Just one base apart from a much larger clone, this may be a read error. The V gene is TRBV20-1, the J gene TRBJ1-6; D might be TRBD1 (5 bases). The germline gives CDR1 DFQATT, CDR2 SNEGSKA (reference sequence). The CDR3 has 13 residues. Between the trimmed V and J ends, which lost 1 base and 14 bases, there was a span of 15 bases. CDR3 bases: TGCAGTGCTAGAGGTGTTGTGGGGGGGGCCCTCCACTTT. Its protein product is CSARGVVGGALHF.

The chain carries TRBV7-3 and TRBJ1-1; TRBD1 is a possible D gene (5 bases). This CDR3 has 14 residues. With 6 bases removed from V and 0 bases from J, the gap between germline ends came to 11 bases. Germline CDR1 is SGHTA and CDR2 is FQGTGA. DNA of the CDR3: TGTGCCAGCAGATACGGGGGAGTGAACACTGAAGCTTTCTTT. This encodes CASRYGGVNTEAFF.